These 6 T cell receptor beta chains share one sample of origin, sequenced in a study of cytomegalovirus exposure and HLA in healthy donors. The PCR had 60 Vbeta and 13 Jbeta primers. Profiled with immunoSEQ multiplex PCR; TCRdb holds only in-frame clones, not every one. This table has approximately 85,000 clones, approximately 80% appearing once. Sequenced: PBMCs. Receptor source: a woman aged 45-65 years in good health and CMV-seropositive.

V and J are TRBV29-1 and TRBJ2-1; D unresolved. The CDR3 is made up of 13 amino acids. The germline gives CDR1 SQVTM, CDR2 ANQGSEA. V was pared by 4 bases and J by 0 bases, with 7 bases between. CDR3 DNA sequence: TGCAGCGTTGCGGTGAACTCCTACAATGAGCAGTTCTTC. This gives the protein CSVAVNSYNEQFF.

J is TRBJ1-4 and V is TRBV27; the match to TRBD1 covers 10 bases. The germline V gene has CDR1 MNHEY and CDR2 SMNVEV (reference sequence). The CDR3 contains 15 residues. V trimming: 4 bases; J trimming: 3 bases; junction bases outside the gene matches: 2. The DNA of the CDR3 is TGTGCCAGCAGTTCGGGGACAGGGGCTAATGAAAAACTGTTTTTT. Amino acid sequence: CASSSGTGANEKLFF.

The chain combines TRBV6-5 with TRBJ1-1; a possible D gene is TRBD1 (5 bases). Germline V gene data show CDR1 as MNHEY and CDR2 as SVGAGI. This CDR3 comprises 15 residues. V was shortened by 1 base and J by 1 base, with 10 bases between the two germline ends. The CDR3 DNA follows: TGTGCCAGCAGTTACTTGACAGCGACGAACACTGAAGCTTTCTTT. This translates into CASSYLTATNTEAFF.

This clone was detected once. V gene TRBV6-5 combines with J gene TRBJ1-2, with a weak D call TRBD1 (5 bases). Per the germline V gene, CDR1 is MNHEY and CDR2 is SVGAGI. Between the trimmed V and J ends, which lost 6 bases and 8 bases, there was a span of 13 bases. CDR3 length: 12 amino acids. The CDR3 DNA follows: TGTGCCAGCAGCCCATTGGGGGGGGGCTACACCTTC. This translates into CASSPLGGGYTF.

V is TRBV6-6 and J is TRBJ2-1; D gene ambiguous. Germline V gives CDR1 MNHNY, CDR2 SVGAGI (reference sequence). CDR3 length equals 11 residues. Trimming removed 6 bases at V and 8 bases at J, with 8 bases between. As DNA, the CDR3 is TGTGCCAGCAGGGCGGATCATGAGCAGTTCTTC. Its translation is CASRADHEQFF.

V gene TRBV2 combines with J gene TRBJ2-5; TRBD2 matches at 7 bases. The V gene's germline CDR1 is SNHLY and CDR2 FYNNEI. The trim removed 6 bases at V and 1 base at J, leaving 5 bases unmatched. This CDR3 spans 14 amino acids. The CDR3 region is CASSTGTIQETQYF. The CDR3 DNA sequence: TGTGCCAGCAGCACTGGGACTATCCAAGAGACCCAGTACTTC.